The clone carrying this TCR beta chain appeared many times. Its antigen is as yet unknown. Inclusion characteristics of ophthalmopathy patients comprised a Clinical Activity Score of at least 3, a NOSPECS grade of at least 4, and duration under 3 months. Exclusion of a patient resulted from uncontrolled infection, other autoimmune disease, pregnancy or lactation. Amplification of TCR beta CDR3 regions used RNA as the template. Primed by the HTBI set, a first-round RT-PCR was run on the TCR CDR3. TCRdb called the multiplex PCR reads again in MiXCR, with one record for every CDR3 protein. The repertoire holds 450,000 to 500,000 distinct CDR3 sequences, with 22% as singletons. The data were obtained in a study of T cells in Graves' hyperthyroidism and ophthalmopathy. Notes on the study in general: By a 13 V-J model, ophthalmopathy was set apart from stable hyperthyroidism. Most expanded thyroid clonotypes above 0.001 recurred in blood.

Material: blood. The receptor was derived from a woman between 65 and 79 years old with Graves' ophthalmopathy.

CDR3: CASSYRQGVNTEAFF. The CDR3 region has the DNA TGTGCCAGCAGTTACCGACAGGGGGTGAACACTGAAGCTTTCTTT. This chain uses TRBV6-6 with TRBJ1-1, with 9 positions matching TRBD1. CDR1 is MNHNY, CDR2 SVGAGI, per germline (reference sequence). CDR3 length equals 15 residues. V was pared by 2 bases and J by 0 bases, with 1 base of the junction left unmatched.